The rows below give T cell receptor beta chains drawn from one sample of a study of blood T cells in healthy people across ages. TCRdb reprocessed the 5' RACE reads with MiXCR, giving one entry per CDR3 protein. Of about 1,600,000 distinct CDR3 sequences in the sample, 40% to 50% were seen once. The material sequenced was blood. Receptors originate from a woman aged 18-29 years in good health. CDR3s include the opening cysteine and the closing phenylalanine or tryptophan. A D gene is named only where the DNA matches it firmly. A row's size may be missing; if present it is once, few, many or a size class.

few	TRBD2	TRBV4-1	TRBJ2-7	TGCGCCAGCAGCCGAATAGCGGGTTCCCCCTACGAGCAGTACTTC	CASSRIAGSPYEQYF
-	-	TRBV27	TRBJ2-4	TGTGCCAGCAGGCGTTATGAGCAGTACTTC	CASRRYEQYF
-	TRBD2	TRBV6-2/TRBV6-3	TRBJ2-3	TGTGCCAGCATGCGGACTAGCGGGGGACAAGCAGATACGCAGTATTTT	CASMRTSGGQADTQYF
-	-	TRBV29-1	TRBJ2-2	TGCAGCGTTGCTGTCGGGGATTGGACCGGGGAGCTGTTTTTT	CSVAVGDWTGELFF
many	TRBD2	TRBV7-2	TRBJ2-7	TGTGCCAGCAGCTTATCTGCTAGCGGGAGCTACGAGCAGTACTTC	CASSLSASGSYEQYF
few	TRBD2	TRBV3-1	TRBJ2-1	TGTGCCAGCAGCCAAGAGGGTCTAGCGGGAGTTTACAATGAGCAGTTCTTC	CASSQEGLAGVYNEQFF
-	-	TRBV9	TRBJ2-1	TGTGCCAGCAGCGCGTTTACATACAATGAGCAGTTCTTC	CASSAFTYNEQFF
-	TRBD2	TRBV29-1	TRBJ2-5	TGCAGCGCTGGAACAGGGACTAGCGGGTGGACCCAGTACTTC	CSAGTGTSGWTQYF
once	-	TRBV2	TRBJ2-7	TGTGCCAGCAGTGCACAGGGGGGGAGCTCCTACAATGAGCAGTACTTC	CASSAQGGSSYNEQYF
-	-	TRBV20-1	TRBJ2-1	TGCAGTGCTGTATCCGAGACTACCTATTACGAGCAGTTCTTC	CSAVSETTYYEQFF
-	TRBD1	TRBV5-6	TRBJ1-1	TGTGCCAGCAGCTTCATAGGGGGCCTGAACACTGAAGCTTTCTTT	CASSFIGGLNTEAFF
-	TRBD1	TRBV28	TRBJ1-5	TGTGCCAGCAGTTTATTGGCGGGACAGGGTTTTCAGCCCCAGCATTTT	CASSLLAGQGFQPQHF
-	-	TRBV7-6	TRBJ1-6	TGTGCCAGCAGCCACGGGGGGCTTAATTCACCCCTCCACTTT	CASSHGGLNSPLHF
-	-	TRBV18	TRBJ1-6	TGTGCCAGCTCAGGACAAAATAATTCACCCCTCCACTTT	CASSGQNNSPLHF
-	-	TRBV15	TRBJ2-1	TGTGCCACCAGCAGGGAGGGGGTTTACAATGAGCAGTTCTTC	CATSREGVYNEQFF
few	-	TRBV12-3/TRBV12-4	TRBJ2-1	TGTGCCAGCACTGGGAGGGGGCTGACCTACAATGAGCAGTTCTTC	CASTGRGLTYNEQFF
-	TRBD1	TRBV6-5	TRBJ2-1	TGTGCCAGCAGTTATTCCGGGACAGACAAAGAGCAGTTCTTC	CASSYSGTDKEQFF
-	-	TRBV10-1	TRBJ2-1	TGCGCCAGCAACCAGGACTATAACGATGAGCAGTTCTTC	CASNQDYNDEQFF
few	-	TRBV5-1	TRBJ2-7	TGCGCCAGCAGCTTGGCCCCTGTCTCTCGGGGGAGCTCCTACGAGCAGTACTTC	CASSLAPVSRGSSYEQYF
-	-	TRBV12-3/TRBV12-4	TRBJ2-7	TGTGCCAGCATGGACAATGAGCAGTACTTC	CASMDNEQYF
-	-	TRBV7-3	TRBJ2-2	TGTGCCAGCGGCCGGCCTCTGACCGGGGAGCTGTTTTTT	CASGRPLTGELFF
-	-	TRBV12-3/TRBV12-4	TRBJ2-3	TGTGCCAGCAGTCTTCGGACAGTGCCAGATACGCAGTATTTT	CASSLRTVPDTQYF
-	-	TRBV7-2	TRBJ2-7	TGTGCCAGCAGCCACCCAAGCGGTTACTACGAGCAGTACTTC	CASSHPSGYYEQYF
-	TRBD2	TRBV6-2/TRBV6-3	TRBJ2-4	TGTGCCAGCAGTTATGGGCGGGGGGTAGCCAAAAACATTCAGTACTTC	CASSYGRGVAKNIQYF
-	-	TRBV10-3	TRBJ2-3	TGTGCCATCGGCCGGGGGACAGATACGCAGTATTTT	CAIGRGTDTQYF
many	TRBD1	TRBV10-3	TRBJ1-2	TGTGCCATCAGTGACGGGACAGGGAACTATGGCTACACCTTC	CAISDGTGNYGYTF
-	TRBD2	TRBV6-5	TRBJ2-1	TGTGCCAGCAGCCGAACGGGAGGCCCATACAATGAGCAGTTCTTC	CASSRTGGPYNEQFF
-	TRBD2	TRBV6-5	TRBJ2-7	TGTGCCAGCAGTTACGACCCGCGGGGGGGCTTCTACGAGCAGTACTTC	CASSYDPRGGFYEQYF
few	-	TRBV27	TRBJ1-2	TGTGCCAGCGGCCCCGGGGCGGCCTATGGCTACACCTTC	CASGPGAAYGYTF
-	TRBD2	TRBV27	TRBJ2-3	TGTGCCAGCAGTGAAACGGGACTAGCGGGAGGACATACGCAGTATTTT	CASSETGLAGGHTQYF
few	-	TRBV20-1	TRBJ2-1	TGCAGTGCTAAGAACAGTGAGCAGTTCTTC	CSAKNSEQFF
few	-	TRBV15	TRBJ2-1	TGTGCCACCAGCAGAGATCAGGGAGCGGCGAGCTCCTACAATGAGCAGTTCTTC	CATSRDQGAASSYNEQFF
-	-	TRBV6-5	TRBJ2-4	TGTGCCAGCAGTTACTCGAGCCAGGGCTTAGCCAAAAACATTCAGTACTTC	CASSYSSQGLAKNIQYF
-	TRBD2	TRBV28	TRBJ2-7	TGTGCCAGCAGTCCTCCCTCGGGGGGGGGCCGGAATGAGCAGTACTTC	CASSPPSGGGRNEQYF
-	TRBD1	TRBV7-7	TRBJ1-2	TGTGCCAGCAACCCAGGGGGACAGTCGGGCTACACCTTC	CASNPGGQSGYTF
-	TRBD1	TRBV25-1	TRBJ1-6	TGTGCCACTAGCGGACAGGGCATCTCTAATTCACCCCTCCACTTT	CATSGQGISNSPLHF
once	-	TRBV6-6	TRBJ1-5	TGTGCCAGCAGTTACTTGGGGGGTAGCAATCAGCCCCAGCATTTT	CASSYLGGSNQPQHF
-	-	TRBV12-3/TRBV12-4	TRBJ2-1	TGTGCCAGCAGTTTCGGTGAGCAGTTCTTC	CASSFGEQFF
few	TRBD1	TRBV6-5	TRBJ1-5	TGTGCCAGCAGGACAGGGATAAGCAATCAGCCCCAGCATTTT	CASRTGISNQPQHF
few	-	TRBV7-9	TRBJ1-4	TGTGCCAGCAGCTTCCGGACGCCTGATGAAAAACTGTTTTTT	CASSFRTPDEKLFF
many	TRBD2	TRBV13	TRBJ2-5	TGTGCCAGCAGCCGATCGACTAGCGGGGAGCAGTACTTC	CASSRSTSGEQYF
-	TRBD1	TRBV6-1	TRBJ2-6	TGTGCCAGCACTGCCGGGACAGGGGGAACTGGGGCCAACGTCCTGACTTTC	CASTAGTGGTGANVLTF
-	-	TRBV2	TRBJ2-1	TGTGCCAGCACCGTTGAGCAGTTCTTC	CASTVEQFF
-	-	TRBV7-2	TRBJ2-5	TGTGCCAGCAGCCCTTATCGGGGGCCGGATGAGCAGTACTTC	CASSPYRGPDEQYF
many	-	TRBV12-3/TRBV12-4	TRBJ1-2	TGTGCCAGCAGTCCGCGGGAGTCTGGCTACACCTTC	CASSPRESGYTF
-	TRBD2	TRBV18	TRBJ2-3	TGTGCCAGCTCACCACCGACTAGCGGGGAGACAGATACGCAGTATTTT	CASSPPTSGETDTQYF
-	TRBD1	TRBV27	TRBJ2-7	TGTGCCAGCAGCGGCCGGACAGGTTCCCTCTCCTACGAGCAGTACTTC	CASSGRTGSLSYEQYF
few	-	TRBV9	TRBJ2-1	TGTGCCAGCAGCGTAGGTAGCGTGGGCAATGAGCAGTTCTTC	CASSVGSVGNEQFF
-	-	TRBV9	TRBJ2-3	TGTGCCAGCAGCGTTGGCTACGGGGGAGCAGATACGCAGTATTTT	CASSVGYGGADTQYF
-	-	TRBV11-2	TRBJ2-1	TGTGCCAGCAGCTTAGGAGGACGGTCTTACGAGCAGTTCTTC	CASSLGGRSYEQFF
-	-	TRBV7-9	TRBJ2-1	TGTGCCAGCAGCTTAGAGACCCAGTTCTTC	CASSLETQFF